This TCR beta chain comes out of a study of blood T cell repertoires in COVID-19. Study-wide background: Spain, Italy and the United States supplied samples that represented acute and convalescent COVID-19.

The V and J ends lost 7 bases and 2 bases respectively, with 11 bases between them. CDR1 SGHVS and CDR2 FQNEAQ come from the germline V gene. The CDR3 spans 13 residues. Profiled with immunoSEQ multiplex PCR; TCRdb holds only in-frame clones, not every one. The sample lists about 69,000 clones, 86% occurring once. The gene calls are TRBV7-8 and TRBJ1-1; TRBD1 is a possible D gene (5 bases). The sequenced material came from peripheral blood. This clonotype originated in a man under 40 with acute or convalescent COVID-19. CDR3 region: CASTLGGNTEAFF. CDR3 coding DNA: TGTGCCAGCACCCTGGGGGGAAACACTGAAGCTTTCTTT.